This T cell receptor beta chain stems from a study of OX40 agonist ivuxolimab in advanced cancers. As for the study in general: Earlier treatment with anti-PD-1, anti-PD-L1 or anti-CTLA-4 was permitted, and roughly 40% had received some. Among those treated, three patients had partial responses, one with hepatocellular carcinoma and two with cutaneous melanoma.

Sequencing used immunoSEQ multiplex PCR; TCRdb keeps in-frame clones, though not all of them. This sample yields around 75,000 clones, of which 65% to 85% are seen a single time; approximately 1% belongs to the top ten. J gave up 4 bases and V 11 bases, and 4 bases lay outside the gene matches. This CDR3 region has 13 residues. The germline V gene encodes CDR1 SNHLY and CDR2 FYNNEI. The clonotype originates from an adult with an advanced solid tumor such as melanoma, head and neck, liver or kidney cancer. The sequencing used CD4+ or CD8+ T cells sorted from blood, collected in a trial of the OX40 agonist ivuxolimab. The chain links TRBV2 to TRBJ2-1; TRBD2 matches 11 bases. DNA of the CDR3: TGTGCCGTTCTAGCGGGGGGTTACAATGAGCAGTTCTTC. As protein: CAVLAGGYNEQFF. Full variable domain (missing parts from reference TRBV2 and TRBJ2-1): EPEVTQTPSHQVTQMGQEVILRCVPISNHLYFYWYRQILGQKVEFLVSFYNNEISEKSEIFDDQFSVERPDGSNFTLKIRSTKLEDSAMYFCAVLAGGYNEQFFGPGTRLTVL.